The 27 T cell receptor beta chains listed next were all sequenced from one sample in a study of T cells in localized non-small cell lung cancer. The protocol was immunoSEQ multiplex PCR, while the TCRdb copy is restricted to in-frame clones and leaves out a portion. The sample has several thousand clones, about 42% seen once. The sample consisted of normal lung tissue next to the tumor, taken before any cancer treatment. All receptors come from a woman between 35 and 70 years old with stage I lung adenocarcinoma.

This clone occurred a few times. This sequence joins TRBV6-8 and TRBJ2-3; perhaps D is TRBD1 or TRBD2 (5 bases each). This CDR3 region has 13 residues. The V gene's germline CDR1 is MNHGY and CDR2 SAAAGT. Trimming cost V 6 bases and J 3 bases, with 10 bases left between them. The CDR3 DNA follows: TGTGCCAGCAGCATGGGACGGACAGATACGCAGTATTTT. As protein: CASSMGRTDTQYF.

This clone came up a few times. The chain couples TRBV2 to TRBJ1-2; D is uncertain. The CDR3 sequence is 12 residues long. The germline CDR1 and CDR2 sequences are SNHLY and FYNNEI. With 6 bases removed from V and 7 bases from J, the gap between germline ends came to 12 bases. CDR3 in amino acids: CASRGTTAGYTF. Written as DNA, the CDR3 is TGTGCCAGCAGGGGCACAACAGCTGGCTACACCTTC.

J is TRBJ2-1 and V is TRBV11-3, with D possibly being TRBD2 (5 bases). V gave up 3 bases and J gave up 4 bases, with 16 bases separating them. Germline-derived CDR1 and CDR2 are SGHNT and YENEEA. This CDR3 has 16 residues. The CDR3 DNA sequence: TGTGCCAGCAGCTTTGACAACTCCCCGGGGTACAATGAGCAGTTCTTC. This codes for CASSFDNSPGYNEQFF.

The chain uses TRBV30 and TRBJ2-5; no clear D. The germline V gene encodes CDR1 GTSNPN and CDR2 SVGIG (reference sequence). CDR3 length equals 14 residues. Trimming pared 5 bases from V and 5 bases from J, leaving 18 bases between. CDR3 residues: CAWGPSSVGETQYF. The CDR3 coding sequence is TGTGCCTGGGGCCCATCGAGCGTGGGTGAGACCCAGTACTTC.

The V gene is TRBV28, the J gene TRBJ1-5; 7 bases match TRBD1. Germline CDR1 MDHEN, CDR2 SYDVKM. The CDR3 runs to 14 residues. The ends lost 3 bases at V and 3 bases at J; junction bases unmatched: 2. The DNA for the CDR3 is TGTGCCAGCAGTTTGCAGGGGGTCAATCAGCCCCAGCATTTT. Its translation is CASSLQGVNQPQHF.

V and J are TRBV29-1 and TRBJ2-1; TRBD2 matches 7 bases. The germline CDR1 and CDR2 sequences are SQVTM and ANQGSEA. This CDR3 has 14 residues. V dropped 4 bases and J dropped 5; count of bases not matched to a gene: 8. Here the CDR3 reads CSVAYSGRHNEQFF. The DNA for the CDR3 is TGCAGCGTTGCCTATAGCGGGCGGCACAATGAGCAGTTCTTC.

This clone was picked up one time. The chain employs TRBV11-3 and TRBJ2-7; TRBD1 matches at 10 bases. The CDR3 sequence is 15 residues long. J gave up 3 bases and V 5 bases, and 7 bases lay outside the gene matches. Germline values: CDR1 SGHNT, CDR2 YENEEA. The CDR3 sequence: CASSARDRGIYEQYF. The CDR3 bases are TGTGCCAGCAGCGCCCGGGACAGGGGCATCTACGAGCAGTACTTC.

The V gene is TRBV18, the J gene TRBJ2-3, with D perhaps assigned TRBD1 or TRBD2 (5 bases each). CDR1 and CDR2 from the germline V gene are KGHSH and LQKENI. CDR3 length: 13 amino acids. Trimming removed 3 bases at V and 2 bases at J, with 6 bases between. The CDR3 coding sequence is TGTGCCAGCTCACCGGGGGTCACAGATACGCAGTATTTT. This encodes CASSPGVTDTQYF.

This clone came up a few times. A nucleotide was unread or ambiguous, so the corresponding amino acid is written X. The gene calls are TRBV19 and TRBJ1-5; TRBD1 might be the D (5 bases). Trimming removed 4 bases from V and 5 bases from J, with 9 bases in between. Germline V lookup: CDR1 LNHDA, CDR2 SQIVND (reference sequence). The CDR3 runs to 13 residues. CDR3 DNA sequence: TGTGCCAGTAGTAKGGGGCGAGATCAGCCCCAGCATTTT. Translating it yields CASSXGRDQPQHF.

The V and J genes are TRBV28 and TRBJ2-1; weak D call: TRBD2 (5 bases). The germline CDR1 and CDR2 sequences are MDHEN and SYDVKM. The CDR3 contains 13 residues. V was shortened by 7 bases and J by 6 bases, with 13 bases between the two germline ends. The CDR3 reads CASIDRESNEQFF. In DNA form, the CDR3 reads TGTGCCAGCATCGATAGGGAGTCCAATGAGCAGTTCTTC.

This clone was counted between two and nine times. The J gene is TRBJ1-5, the V gene TRBV6-1; D is unresolved. The CDR3 totals 17 residues. Per germline, CDR1 MNHNS and CDR2 SASEGT. V was pared by 1 base and J by 1 base, with 14 bases between. CDR3 nucleotide sequence: TGTGCCAGCAGTGAAGGGGTCCTACAACCCAGCAATCAGCCCCAGCATTTT. Protein: CASSEGVLQPSNQPQHF.

This clone was recorded a few times. The chain links TRBV6-8 to TRBJ2-7; 7 bases match TRBD1. There are 15 residues in the CDR3. Germline CDR1 MNHGY, CDR2 SAAAGT. After removal of 5 bases from V and 3 bases from J, the junction contained 10 bases not matched to a gene. The CDR3 DNA sequence: TGTGCCAGCAGTGGGGGATCGACAGGGAGCTACGAGCAGTACTTC. Translated, it gives CASSGGSTGSYEQYF.

This clone appeared a few times. V usage is TRBV28 and J usage is TRBJ2-7; 7 nucleotides line up with TRBD2. CDR3 size: 15 residues. The germline gives CDR1 MDHEN, CDR2 SYDVKM. Trimming took 4 bases from V and 3 from J; bases not matched to a gene: 9. CDR3 sequence: CASSSNSWTSYEQYF. DNA of the CDR3: TGTGCCAGCAGTTCCAATTCCTGGACTAGCTACGAGCAGTACTTC.

The gene calls are TRBV6-8 and TRBJ1-4; possible D gene TRBD1, 5 bases. From germline, CDR1 is MNHGY and CDR2 SAAAGT. CDR3 length: 13 residues. Deletions cut 7 bases from V and 7 bases from J, with 13 bases between. The CDR3 region is CASTGQGGEKLFF. The CDR3 region has the DNA TGTGCCAGCACAGGGCAGGGCGGTGAAAAACTGTTTTTT.

In its sample, this clone was seen a few times. This chain uses TRBV28 with TRBJ2-3, with TRBD1 matching 8 bases. The germline CDR1 and CDR2 sequences are MDHEN and SYDVKM. Trimming took 3 bases from V and 5 from J; bases not matched to a gene: 7. The CDR3 extends over 15 amino acids. DNA for the CDR3: TGTGCCAGCAGTTTCCGTGGACAGGGAGTAGATACGCAGTATTTT. Translated: CASSFRGQGVDTQYF.

This chain joins TRBV29-1 and TRBJ2-2; tentative D call: TRBD1 (5 bases). The V end lost 4 bases, the J end lost 7 bases, and 13 bases lay between the germline ends. Germline V lookup: CDR1 SQVTM, CDR2 ANQGSEA. The CDR3 loop spans 13 amino acids. The CDR3 sequence is CSVGWTQGGELFF. The CDR3 DNA sequence: TGCAGCGTTGGGTGGACGCAGGGCGGGGAGCTGTTTTTT.

The chain has TRBV28 and TRBJ1-1; D is unclear. V was shortened by 3 bases and J by 11 bases, with 16 bases between the two germline ends. The CDR3 totals 13 residues. Germline V lookup: CDR1 MDHEN, CDR2 SYDVKM. The CDR3 DNA follows: TGTGCCAGCAGTTTTGAGGCAGCTCGGAGGGCTTTCTTT. As protein: CASSFEAARRAFF.

DNA for the CDR3: TGTGCCAGCAGTCTTGGACAGCCTATAGGGAACGAGCAGTACTTC. It yields the protein CASSLGQPIGNEQYF. The genes are TRBV6-8 and TRBJ2-7; tentative D call: TRBD1 (6 bases). Germline V CDR1 and CDR2: MNHGY, SAAAGT. There are 15 residues in the CDR3. V was pared by 5 bases and J by 5 bases, with 19 bases between.

This clone occurred a few times. The rearrangement joins TRBV30 to TRBJ2-7; TRBD1 agrees at 11 bases. The CDR3 is 14 amino acids. The junction had 5 bases not matched to a gene; V was cut back by 0 bases and J by 7 bases. CDR1 is GTSNPN and CDR2 is SVGIG in the germline V gene (reference sequence). The CDR3 bases are TGTGCCTGGAGTGTAGGACAGGGGGCCGGAGAGCAGTACTTC. Its translation: CAWSVGQGAGEQYF. Filled out from reference TRBV30 and TRBJ2-7, the complete variable domain reads SQTIHQWPATLVQPVGSPLSLECTVEGTSNPNLYWYRQAAGRGLQLLFYSVGIGQISSEVPQNLSASRPQDRQFILSSKKLLLSDSGFYLCAWSVGQGAGEQYFGPGTRLTVT.

This clone was observed a few times. V gene TRBV19 combines with J gene TRBJ1-5, with D hard to call. This CDR3 has 14 residues. The germline V gene has CDR1 LNHDA and CDR2 SQIVND (reference sequence). V lost 2 bases and J lost 0, with 5 bases in between. The CDR3, as DNA: TGTGCCAGTAGTATAAAGGTTAGCAATCAGCCCCAGCATTTT. Translated: CASSIKVSNQPQHF.

This clone was detected a few times. The CDR3 spells CSVGGDWNTGELFF. In DNA, the CDR3 is TGCAGCGTTGGTGGGGATTGGAACACCGGGGAGCTGTTTTTT. The chain joins TRBV29-1 to TRBJ2-2; the D is unclear. The CDR3 extends over 14 amino acids. The germline V gene has CDR1 SQVTM and CDR2 ANQGSEA. The V gene lost 4 bases and the J gene lost 1 base, with 10 bases spanning the gap.

The chain is built from TRBV19 and TRBJ2-1, with 10 bases aligning to TRBD2. Trimming removed 4 bases from V and 7 bases from J; junction bases left unmatched: 7. Germline V gives CDR1 LNHDA, CDR2 SQIVND (reference sequence). The CDR3 length is 15 residues. For the CDR3, the DNA is TGTGCCAGTAGTAACCCCCAGCGGGAGGGGAATGAGCAGTTCTTC. It yields the protein CASSNPQREGNEQFF.

This chain links TRBV9 with TRBJ2-2; possibly TRBD1 or TRBD2 for D (5 bases each). The germline V and J ends were trimmed by 9 bases and 2 bases, with 20 bases remaining between them. The CDR3 totals 16 residues. Germline V gives CDR1 SGDLS, CDR2 YYNGEE. The DNA of the CDR3 is TGTGCCACTAACTCGATGAGGGGCATAAACACCGGGGAGCTGTTTTTT. Translated: CATNSMRGINTGELFF.

This sequence joins TRBV15 and TRBJ2-2; TRBD1 is a possible D gene (5 bases). Germline CDR1 and CDR2: LNHNV and YYDKDF (reference sequence). Trimming left V 0 bases short and J 5 bases short, with 10 bases between. CDR3 length equals 15 residues. The CDR3 bases are TGTGCCACCAGCAGAGATTCCCCAGGGACCGGGGAGCTGTTTTTT. Its translation: CATSRDSPGTGELFF.

This rearrangement joins TRBV28 to TRBJ2-2; no clear D. V dropped 2 bases and J dropped 6 bases, with 4 bases sitting between them. Per the germline V gene, CDR1 is MDHEN and CDR2 is SYDVKM. The CDR3 has 12 residues. The CDR3 region is CASSLLAGELFF. CDR3 coding DNA: TGTGCCAGCAGTTTACTAGCCGGGGAGCTGTTTTTT.

A few counts support this clone. The chain combines TRBV11-3 with TRBJ2-1; 7 nucleotides match TRBD1. There are 16 residues in the CDR3. The junction had 12 bases not matched to a gene; V was cut back by 2 bases and J by 8 bases. Per germline, CDR1 SGHNT and CDR2 YENEEA. The CDR3 loop reads CASSLLRDSRRDEQFF. The CDR3 DNA reads TGTGCCAGCAGCTTACTCCGGGACAGTCGGAGAGATGAGCAGTTCTTC.

This rearrangement joins TRBV18 to TRBJ2-7; 9 bases fit TRBD1. This CDR3 is 15 amino acids long. Germline V gene lookup returns CDR1 KGHSH and CDR2 LQKENI. The V gene end was trimmed by 0 bases and the J gene end by 3 bases; junction bases not matched to a gene: 3. The CDR3 spells CASSPPSGQGYEQYF. The CDR3 nucleotides read TGTGCCAGCTCACCACCGTCGGGACAGGGCTACGAGCAGTACTTC. Using reference TRBV18 and TRBJ2-7 for the parts outside the CDR3, the full variable domain is NAGVMQNPRHLVRRRGQEARLRCSPMKGHSHVYWYRQLPEEGLKFMVYLQKENIIDESGMPKERFSAEFPKEGPSILRIQQVVRGDSAAYFCASSPPSGQGYEQYFGPGTRLTVT.